The rows below give T cell receptor beta chains drawn from one sample of a study of blood T cells in healthy people across ages. TCRdb independently ran MiXCR on the 5' RACE reads; one entry per CDR3 protein. The sample shows more than 800,000 distinct CDR3 sequences, more than 25% of them seen only once. Material: blood. All receptors derive from a woman of 80 years or more in good health. Each CDR3 is given with its conserved first and last residue. A D gene is named only where the DNA matches it firmly. Clone size appears in some rows only: once, few, many, or a class for an expanded clone.

>TRBD2|TRBJ2-7|-|TRBV28
TGTGCCAGCAGTTTACTCCGACTAGCGGGACACTACGAGCAGTACTTC
CASSLLRLAGHYEQYF
>-|TRBJ2-3|-|TRBV7-9
TGTGCCAGCAGCCGCTTGACGGGCACAGATACGCAGTATTTT
CASSRLTGTDTQYF
>TRBD2|TRBJ2-2|few|TRBV12-3/TRBV12-4
TGTGCCAGCAGTTTAACATACACTAGCGGGGGGCTAGACACCGGGGAGCTGTTTTTT
CASSLTYTSGGLDTGELFF
>-|TRBJ1-4|many|TRBV4-3
TGCGCCAGCAGCCTCCTTCGGGGGTCGACTAATGAAAAACTGTTTTTT
CASSLLRGSTNEKLFF
>TRBD1|TRBJ1-2|many|TRBV3-1
TGTGCCAGCAGCCCTTTCGGGACAGGGAACGGCTACACCTTC
CASSPFGTGNGYTF
>-|TRBJ1-4|few|TRBV20-1
TGCAGTGCTAGAGATCAGGCCAACGAAAAACGGTTTTTT
CSARDQANEKRFF
>-|TRBJ1-5|many|TRBV24-1
TGTGCCACCAGTGATTTTAAGTACAATCAGCCCCAGCATTTT
CATSDFKYNQPQHF
>TRBD2|TRBJ2-5|many|TRBV7-2
TGTGCCAGCAGCTTAGTAGCGGGGAGCCAAGAGACCCAGTACTTC
CASSLVAGSQETQYF
>TRBD2|TRBJ2-5|many|TRBV20-1
TGCAGTGCCATACTAGCGGGGGGCCTCCAAGAGACCCAGTACTTC
CSAILAGGLQETQYF
>-|TRBJ1-6|few|TRBV3-1
TGTGCCAGCAGCCAATTCGGGGTTAATTCACCCCTCCACTTT
CASSQFGVNSPLHF
>TRBD2|TRBJ2-3|many|TRBV4-2
TGTGCCAGCAGCCGCCGACTAGCGGGGGGGCAATTGGGCACAGATACGCAGTATTTT
CASSRRLAGGQLGTDTQYF
>-|TRBJ2-3|many|TRBV5-4
TGTGCCAGCAGCTTCGCCGGGACCAGCACAGATACGCAGTATTTT
CASSFAGTSTDTQYF
>-|TRBJ1-5|-|TRBV15
TGTGCCACCAGCAGAGATAGACCCAATCAGCCCCAGCATTTT
CATSRDRPNQPQHF
>TRBD2|TRBJ2-3|-|TRBV3-1
TGTGCCAGCAGCCAAGATAGGACTAGTCTAGATACGCAGTATTTT
CASSQDRTSLDTQYF
>-|TRBJ2-2|-|TRBV6-6
TGTGCCAGCAGTTACAGGGGAGCGGGCACCGGGGAGCGGTTTTTT
CASSYRGAGTGERFF
>-|TRBJ2-7|few|TRBV3-1
TGTGCCAGCAGGGGCGCCGGGTCCGGGGCATACGAGCAGTACTTC
CASRGAGSGAYEQYF
>-|TRBJ2-7|-|TRBV7-9
TGTGCCAGCAGCTTAGATACGGGAACCTACGAGCAGTACTTC
CASSLDTGTYEQYF
>TRBD1|TRBJ2-4|-|TRBV20-1
TGCAGTGCTAGAGAGCGGGACAGGGTCACTGAGCAGTACTTC
CSARERDRVTEQYF